This paragraph reports one TCR beta chain. This entry belongs to a study of CD8+CD57+ T cells in acquired aplastic anemia. CDR3 length: 12 amino acids. The V gene lost 4 bases and the J gene lost 4 bases, with 10 bases spanning the gap. From germline, CDR1 is SQVTM and CDR2 ANQGSEA. Profiles of TCR beta VDJ and CDR3 were generated from a genomic DNA template. MiXCR was run by TCRdb on the reads, yielding one entry per CDR3 protein. Counted here are roughly 81,000 distinct CDR3 sequences, approximately 46% occurring once; the ten biggest clones make up approximately 61%. This TCR was recovered from a human donor in good health, serving as a control. The specimen was sorted CD4+, CD8+, or CD8+CD57+ T cells (not recorded which) from PBMCs. The chain employs TRBV29-1 and TRBJ2-5, with D perhaps given as TRBD1 or TRBD2 (6 bases each). In nucleotides, the CDR3 is TGCAGCGTTGTCTCGGGGGCAGAGACCCAGTACTTC. Its translation is CSVVSGAETQYF.